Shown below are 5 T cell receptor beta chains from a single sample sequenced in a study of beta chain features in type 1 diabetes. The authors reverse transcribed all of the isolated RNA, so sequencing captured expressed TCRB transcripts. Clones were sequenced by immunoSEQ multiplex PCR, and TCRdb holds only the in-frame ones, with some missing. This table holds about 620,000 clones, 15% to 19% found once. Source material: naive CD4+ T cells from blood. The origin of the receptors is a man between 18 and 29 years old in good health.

CDR3 nucleotide sequence: TGTGCCAGCAGCTTTTGGGCGGGAGGAAACAGAGTAAATGAGCAGTTCTTC. Protein product: CASSFWAGGNRVNEQFF. The chain uses TRBV13 and TRBJ2-1; 8 bases are shared with TRBD2. The CDR3 runs 17 residues. Germline CDR1 and CDR2: PRHDT and FYEKMQ (reference sequence). The ends lost 3 bases at V and 7 bases at J; junction bases unmatched: 14. Complete variable domain (other parts from reference TRBV13 and TRBJ2-1): AAGVIQSPRHLIKEKRETATLKCYPIPRHDTVYWYQQGPGQDPQFLISFYEKMQSDKGSIPDRFSAQQFSDYHSELNMSSLELGDSALYFCASSFWAGGNRVNEQFFGPGTRLTVL.

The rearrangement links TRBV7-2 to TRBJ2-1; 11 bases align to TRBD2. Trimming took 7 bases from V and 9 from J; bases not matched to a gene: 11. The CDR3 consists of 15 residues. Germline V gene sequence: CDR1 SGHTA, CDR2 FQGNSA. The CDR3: CASTPRLAGRGEQFF. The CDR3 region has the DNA TGTGCCAGCACCCCCCGACTAGCGGGGAGGGGTGAGCAGTTCTTC.

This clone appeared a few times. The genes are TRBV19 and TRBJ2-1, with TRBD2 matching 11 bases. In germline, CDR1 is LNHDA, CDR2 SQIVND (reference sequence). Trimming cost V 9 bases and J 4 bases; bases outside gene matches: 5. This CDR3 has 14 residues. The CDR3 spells CARPSGRRYNEQFF. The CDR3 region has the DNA TGTGCCAGACCTAGCGGGAGGCGTTACAATGAGCAGTTCTTC.

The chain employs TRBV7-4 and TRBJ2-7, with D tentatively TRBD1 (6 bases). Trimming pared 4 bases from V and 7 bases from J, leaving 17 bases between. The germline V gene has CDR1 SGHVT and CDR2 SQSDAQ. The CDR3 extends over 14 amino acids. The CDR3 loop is CASSYFRGNGEQYF. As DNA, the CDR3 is TGTGCCAGCAGCTACTTCAGGGGAAACGGGGAGCAGTACTTC.

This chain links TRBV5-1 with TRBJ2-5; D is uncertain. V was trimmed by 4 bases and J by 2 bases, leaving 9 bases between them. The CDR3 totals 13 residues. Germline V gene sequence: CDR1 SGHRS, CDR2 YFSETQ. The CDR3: CASSGQTQETQYF. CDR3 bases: TGCGCCAGCAGCGGGCAGACACAAGAGACCCAGTACTTC.